This T cell receptor (beta chain) was recorded in a study of blood T cell repertoires in COVID-19 (dated by TCRdb to 2020 to 2021). With respect to the entire study: The collaborator samples originated in the United States, Italy and Spain and spanned the acute and convalescent phases of COVID-19. Subjects who had been exposed to COVID-19, were actively infected with it, or had recovered from it provided the deeply sampled blood TCRbeta repertoires that made up the dataset. Where HLA class I and class II types were available, the types were taken from metadata supplied by the sample provider, not from assay-based typing. Sample metadata almost always included a de-identified subject ID, COVID-19 status, age in years and sex. The repertoires were released in a freely available public database meant as a resource for research on the immune response to SARS-CoV-2. The material from the prospective study consisted of cDNA or gDNA derived from T cells, B-cell-depleted T cells, or PBMCs. The samples were drawn from the first 160 participants of the ongoing ImmuneRACE study and from over a thousand subjects provided by 6 global collaborators.

CDR1 SQVTM and CDR2 ANQGSEA are derived from the germline V gene. V loses 6 bases, J loses 5 bases, and the germline ends lie 16 bases apart. Measured from the cysteine to the phenylalanine, the CDR3 is 13 residues long. The entry retains the CDR3 DNA only, 39 bases that are in frame from base 1. The full study reports these points: The quantity of clinical and demographic metadata differed by source and by participant and was supplied without curation.

On this clone: Its cognate antigen has yet to be identified. Base quality data are lacking; no much larger clone is found one base away.

Participants in the prospective study were aged about 18 to 95 years, lived in 20 to 25 United States geographic areas, and enrolled through a virtual design. In the prospective study, cohorts were assigned on the basis of participant-reported clinical history obtained from a screening survey and a study questionnaire. For ImmuneRACE Cohort 3, a participant was defined as recovered based on two consecutive negative NP/OP PCR tests, clearance by a healthcare professional, or resolution of symptoms. In the prospective study, whole blood, serum and a nasopharyngeal or oropharyngeal swab were collected from each participant by mobile phlebotomists. Over a roughly 2-month period, participants in the prospective study had the option of providing additional blood draws and questionnaires. Before DNA extraction, prospective study blood samples were shipped either frozen or at room temperature. TCRbeta CDR3 regions were amplified from genomic DNA using the immunoSEQ Assay, a bias-controlled multiplex PCR. Per the original workflow: The number of nucleated cells in each sample was estimated from the amplification of reference gene primers within the assay. To quantify the absolute abundance of each unique TCRbeta CDR3 rearrangement, sequence reads were collapsed and filtered. For each sample, productive Simpson clonality was calculated as the square root of Simpson's diversity index across productive rearrangements. Sourced from immuneACCESS, this table was stored by TCRdb with only in-frame sequences that have V and J called. A share of the clones is absent; for the studies checked, an unresolved V gene accounts for under half, and the remainder has no known explanation. The V and J calls and clone size come from that table; D and trimming were worked out from the DNA. The sample table lists about 200,000 clones, 85% of them with a count of one. Of the sample, over 15% falls within the top ten clones.

This sequence uses TRBV29-1 and TRBJ2-5; a tentative D call is TRBD2 (5 bases match). The clonotype was recovered from a man in his forties who had recovered from COVID-19. Sequencing was carried out using PBMCs or T cells enriched from blood (not recorded which). The bases read TGCAGCGTACAGCGGAGTGAATGGGAGACCCAGTACTTC. Its protein product is CSVQRSEWETQYF.